The entry below gives a single T cell receptor (beta chain) sequence along with its context. This sample was taken from a study of blood T cell repertoires in COVID-19. Participant-reported clinical history was the basis for cohort assignment. From germline, CDR1 is SGDLS and CDR2 YYNGEE. Trimming at V came to 4 bases and at J to 7 bases, leaving 6 bases not matched to a gene. The CDR3 is made up of 14 amino acids. Clones were read by immunoSEQ multiplex PCR, and TCRdb kept only the in-frame ones, dropping some. The data contain around 58,000 clones, 70% to 90% of them singletons. This chain joins TRBV9 and TRBJ2-1; 9 positions match TRBD1. The sequencing input was PBMCs or T cells enriched from blood (not recorded which). This sequence originates from a woman aged 35 to 49 who had recovered from COVID-19. In DNA, the CDR3 is TGTGCCAGCAGCTACGGGACAGGGATGAATGAGCAGTTCTTC. Translating gives CASSYGTGMNEQFF.